Following are 22 T cell receptor beta chains from one sample sequenced in a study of T cell responses to AZD1222 COVID-19 vaccine. Some clones are missing from TCRdb's copy, which holds only in-frame ones; the method was immunoSEQ multiplex PCR. The profile shows about 140,000 clones, approximately 90% of them singletons. The input for sequencing was peripheral blood, taken 28 days after the second AZD1222 dose. Source of these receptors: an adult who received the AZD1222 COVID-19 vaccine.

J is TRBJ2-5 and V is TRBV4-2; 14 bases match TRBD2. The trim removed 3 bases at V and 3 bases at J, leaving 3 bases unmatched. The CDR3 totals 16 residues. Germline V gene data show CDR1 as LGHNA and CDR2 as YNFKEQ. CDR3 loop: CASSQTSGRAKETQYF. The CDR3 DNA reads as TGTGCCAGCAGCCAGACTAGCGGGAGGGCAAAAGAGACCCAGTACTTC.

This clone turned up a few times. The rearrangement uses TRBV7-2 and TRBJ1-2; 7 nucleotides line up with TRBD1. The CDR3 is 14 amino acids. V gave up 5 bases and J gave up 5 bases; unmatched junction bases: 8. Germline lookup yields CDR1 SGHTA and CDR2 FQGNSA. The chain's CDR3 is CASSIQGQGYGYTF. The CDR3 coding sequence is TGTGCCAGCAGCATACAGGGGCAGGGGTATGGCTACACCTTC.

V gene TRBV2 combines with J gene TRBJ2-3, with D tentatively TRBD2 (6 bases). This CDR3 has 15 amino acids. The germline V gene has CDR1 SNHLY and CDR2 FYNNEI. Trimming pared 7 bases from V and 1 base from J, leaving 15 bases between. DNA of the CDR3: TGTGCCAGCATTGCGGGAACGACGGGCACAGATACGCAGTATTTT. Protein sequence: CASIAGTTGTDTQYF.

The V gene is TRBV7-9, the J gene TRBJ1-1, with D unclear. The germline CDR1 and CDR2 sequences are SEHNR and FQNEAQ (reference sequence). V was cut by 7 bases and J by 0 bases, with 18 bases left in between. The CDR3 runs 16 residues. This CDR3 is CASTQTGGVMNTEAFF. The CDR3 DNA follows: TGTGCCAGCACCCAGACCGGCGGGGTCATGAACACTGAAGCTTTCTTT.

The chain recombines TRBV2 with TRBJ2-1; the D gene could be TRBD1 or TRBD2 (5 bases each). Looked up from germline, CDR1 is SNHLY and CDR2 is FYNNEI. This CDR3 region has 16 residues. The germline V and J ends were trimmed by 5 bases and 0 bases, with 14 bases remaining between them. The CDR3 DNA is TGTGCCAGCAGTAATCTCCTTGGGACCTCCTACAATGAGCAGTTCTTC. Its translation: CASSNLLGTSYNEQFF.

V usage is TRBV7-9 and J usage is TRBJ2-3; D uncertain. Trimming removed 5 bases at V and 2 bases at J, with 5 bases between. The CDR3 runs to 12 residues. Per the germline V gene, CDR1 is SEHNR and CDR2 is FQNEAQ (reference sequence). The CDR3 loop reads CASSTTTDTQYF. The CDR3 nucleotides are TGTGCCAGCAGCACTACCACAGATACGCAGTATTTT.

V is TRBV16 and J is TRBJ2-3; D is unresolved. V lost 4 bases and J 9 bases, leaving 14 bases between the germline ends. This CDR3 region has 13 residues. Germline CDR1 and CDR2: KGHSY and FQNENV. The CDR3 region is CASSPGPSGTQYF. The CDR3 region has the DNA TGTGCCAGCAGCCCTGGACCTTCCGGCACGCAGTATTTT.

The chain employs TRBV11-1 and TRBJ2-1, with D tentatively TRBD1 (6 bases). The ends were cut back, 4 bases at V and 10 bases at J, with 20 bases in the middle. Germline values: CDR1 SGHAT, CDR2 FQDESV (reference sequence). The CDR3 spans 15 residues. The CDR3: CASSWGRGGGGEQFF. The CDR3 DNA sequence: TGTGCCAGCAGCTGGGGCCGAGGGGGTGGTGGGGAGCAGTTCTTC.

V usage is TRBV28 and J usage is TRBJ1-1; D not resolved. The CDR3 totals 14 residues. Trimming took off 6 bases at V and 2 bases at J, with 13 bases between the two ends. The germline V gene has CDR1 MDHEN and CDR2 SYDVKM. The CDR3 is CASRIVGGNTEAFF. The CDR3 bases are TGTGCCAGCAGGATTGTTGGAGGTAACACTGAAGCTTTCTTT.

The chain carries TRBV18 and TRBJ2-1, with TRBD1 matching 7 bases. This CDR3 region has 16 residues. V lost 1 base to trimming and J lost 3 bases; unmatched junction nucleotides: 6. Germline values: CDR1 KGHSH, CDR2 LQKENI. The CDR3 sequence: CASSPLSTGDYNEQFF. DNA of the CDR3: TGTGCCAGCTCACCACTGTCTACAGGGGACTACAATGAGCAGTTCTTC. The entire variable domain, with the rest obtained from reference TRBV18 and TRBJ2-1, is as follows: NAGVMQNPRHLVRRRGQEARLRCSPMKGHSHVYWYRQLPEEGLKFMVYLQKENIIDESGMPKERFSAEFPKEGPSILRIQQVVRGDSAAYFCASSPLSTGDYNEQFFGPGTRLTVL.

The rearrangement links TRBV7-9 to TRBJ2-7; TRBD1 matches at 10 bases. V was clipped by 5 bases and J by 3 bases; unmatched bases: 19. This CDR3 is built from 19 residues. In germline, CDR1 is SEHNR, CDR2 FQNEAQ (reference sequence). The CDR3 region is CASSPTGSGGQGKFYEQYF. The CDR3 DNA sequence: TGTGCCAGCAGCCCCACAGGGTCAGGGGGACAGGGGAAGTTCTACGAGCAGTACTTC. Looking up the rest from reference TRBV7-9 and TRBJ2-7 gives the full variable domain: DTGVSQNPRHKITKRGQNVTFRCDPISEHNRLYWYRQTLGQGPEFLTYFQNEAQLEKSRLLSDRFSAERPKGSFSTLEIQRTEQGDSAMYLCASSPTGSGGQGKFYEQYFGPGTRLTVT.

This chain joins TRBV3-1 (or the pseudogene TRBV3-2) and TRBJ2-7; 9 nucleotides agree with TRBD1. The CDR3 is 17 amino acids. J gave up 4 bases and V 5 bases, and 15 bases lay outside the gene matches. Per germline, CDR1 LGHDT and CDR2 YNNKEL (reference sequence). The chain's CDR3 is CASSIRDRAPSAYEQYF. CDR3 sequence (DNA): TGTGCCAGCAGCATCCGGGACAGGGCCCCCTCGGCGTACGAGCAGTACTTC.

CDR3 sequence: CSVEDRVAGYTF. The CDR3, as DNA: TGCAGCGTTGAAGACAGGGTGGCTGGTTACACCTTC. The chain is built from TRBV29-1 and TRBJ1-2, with D perhaps TRBD1 (5 bases). CDR1 is SQVTM, CDR2 ANQGSEA, per germline. The CDR3 loop spans 12 amino acids. V was cut by 0 bases and J by 11 bases, with 13 bases left in between.

This chain links TRBV7-9 with TRBJ2-5; D unclear. The CDR3 has 16 amino acids. The V and J ends lost 4 bases and 4 bases respectively, with 19 bases between them. Germline V gene sequence: CDR1 SEHNR, CDR2 FQNEAQ (reference sequence). CDR3 amino acids: CASSSSLGRKRETQYF. The CDR3 DNA follows: TGTGCCAGCAGCTCGAGTTTAGGTCGGAAGAGAGAGACCCAGTACTTC.

The chain combines TRBV19 with TRBJ1-5, with 10 positions matching TRBD1. This CDR3 has 16 residues. The junction had 9 bases not matched to a gene; V was cut back by 5 bases and J by 5 bases. Germline-derived CDR1 and CDR2 are LNHDA and SQIVND (reference sequence). CDR3 sequence: CASSHGTGEWYQPQHF. The CDR3 DNA sequence: TGTGCCAGTAGTCACGGGACAGGGGAATGGTATCAGCCCCAGCATTTT.

This clone has a single count. The chain employs TRBV24-1 and TRBJ1-2; D unclear. Germline values: CDR1 KGHDR, CDR2 SFDVKD. CDR3 length: 13 amino acids. With 3 bases removed from V and 4 bases from J, the gap between germline ends came to 8 bases. In DNA, the CDR3 is TGTGCCACCAGTGATGACAACACCTATGGCTACACCTTC. Protein: CATSDDNTYGYTF.

The chain has TRBV7-2 and TRBJ2-7, with D uncertain. V was shortened by 0 bases and J by 6 bases, with 9 bases between the two germline ends. Germline CDR1 SGHTA, CDR2 FQGNSA. The CDR3 length is 13 residues. The CDR3 protein is CASSLAVSREQYF. In DNA, the CDR3 is TGTGCCAGCAGCTTAGCGGTAAGCCGCGAGCAGTACTTC.

This clone has only one observation. The rearrangement joins TRBV7-2 to TRBJ1-5; unclear D gene. This CDR3 region has 15 residues. CDR1 is SGHTA and CDR2 is FQGNSA in the germline V gene. Trimming removed 0 bases from V and 4 bases from J, with 10 bases in between. CDR3 in DNA: TGTGCCAGCAGCTTAGCGGGTGCAGCTAATCAGCCCCAGCATTTT. It is translated as CASSLAGAANQPQHF.

V and J are TRBV10-3 and TRBJ1-2; D not resolved. Trimming removed 4 bases from V and 2 bases from J, with 11 bases in between. This CDR3 spans 14 amino acids. Germline CDR1 is ENHRY and CDR2 is SYGVKD. The CDR3 nucleotides read TGTGCCATCAGTGCTGGGGAACTGAACTATGGCTACACCTTC. Amino acids: CAISAGELNYGYTF.

The chain uses TRBV9 and TRBJ1-2; 8 bases fit TRBD1. This CDR3 comprises 16 residues. From germline, CDR1 is SGDLS and CDR2 YYNGEE. The ends lost 3 bases at V and 4 bases at J; junction bases unmatched: 11. CDR3 region: CASSALGTGTLYGYTF. Written as DNA, the CDR3 is TGTGCCAGCAGCGCACTAGGGACAGGCACCCTCTATGGCTACACCTTC.

The J gene is TRBJ2-1, the V gene TRBV14, with 9 positions matching TRBD2. The germline CDR1 and CDR2 sequences are SGHDN and FVKESK. This CDR3 is built from 17 residues. Trimming took 6 bases from V and 0 from J; bases not matched to a gene: 9. DNA of the CDR3: TGTGCCAGCAGACTATTAGCGGGAGATTCCTCCTACAATGAGCAGTTCTTC. Protein sequence: CASRLLAGDSSYNEQFF.

This chain connects TRBV6-5 to TRBJ1-6, with a possible D match to TRBD1 (6 bases). V was trimmed by 6 bases and J by 6 bases, leaving 12 bases between them. Germline loops: CDR1 MNHEY, CDR2 SVGAGI. CDR3 length equals 14 residues. CDR3 loop: CASRRDIFNSPLHF. The CDR3 bases are TGTGCCAGCAGACGGGACATATTTAATTCACCCCTCCACTTT.